Detailed here is one T cell receptor beta chain. Antigen unknown. This sample was included in a study of Tregs in tolerant kidney transplant recipients. Data came from immunoSEQ multiplex PCR; TCRdb stores just in-frame clones and leaves some out. This sample has 35,000 to 50,000 clones, with roughly 96% found just once. The length of the CDR3 is 15 residues. J gave up 6 bases and V 6 bases, and 12 bases lay outside the gene matches. Germline values: CDR1 SEHNR, CDR2 FQNEAQ (reference sequence). Whole-study results and caveats: Expanding Tregs on activated donor B cells appeared to best identify donor-specific TCRbeta clones.

The J gene is TRBJ2-7, the V gene TRBV7-9; 9 nucleotides align to TRBD1. Material: Tregs from blood cultured with allogeneic cells. The receptor comes from a human donor in good health. In DNA form, the CDR3 reads TGTGCCAGCAGTTTCCCGGGGACAGGGATCACCGAGCAGTACTTC. Translation gives CASSFPGTGITEQYF.